A selection of T cell receptor beta chains follows, all from one sample in a study of cytomegalovirus exposure and HLA in healthy donors. Profiled with immunoSEQ multiplex PCR; TCRdb holds only in-frame clones, not every one. The sample carries 130,000 to 150,000 clones, about 72% recorded once. Material: PBMCs. Receptor source: a man aged 35-49 years in good health and CMV-seronegative. Both conserved end residues are part of each CDR3. D genes are given only for firm matches. Size is omitted from some rows. Given values are once, few, many or a class for expanded clones.

j_call d_call v_call clone_size cdr3_nt cdr3_aa
TRBJ2-7 TRBD2 TRBV7-9 NA TGTGCCAGCAGCCGGACTAGCGGATGGAAGTCCTACGAGCAGTACTTC CASSRTSGWKSYEQYF
TRBJ1-3 NA TRBV29-1 NA TGCAGCGTCCGCAGGGACACTGGAAACACCATATATTTT CSVRRDTGNTIYF
TRBJ2-3 NA TRBV6-1 NA TGTGCCAGCAGTGAAAGGGGGGGTCGGAGGAACACAGATACGCAGTATTTT CASSERGGRRNTDTQYF
TRBJ1-3 NA TRBV4-3 NA TGCGCCAGCAGCCTCCAATCCCGGACACGGACTGGAAACACCATATATTTT CASSLQSRTRTGNTIYF
TRBJ2-1 NA TRBV20-1 few TGCAGTGCTAGAGCAAATAGAGAGCAGTTCTTC CSARANREQFF
TRBJ1-3 TRBD1 TRBV5-1 NA TGCGCCAGCAGCCGATCCGGGACAGGGGGCCGAAACACCATATATTTT CASSRSGTGGRNTIYF
TRBJ2-7 TRBD2 TRBV11-2 few TGTGCCAGCAGCTTGACTAGCGGGAGCCCCGAGCAGTACTTC CASSLTSGSPEQYF
TRBJ2-1 NA TRBV10-2 few TGCGCCAGCTCCAGGACTACCCTTGGTGGCAATGAGCAGTTCTTC CASSRTTLGGNEQFF
TRBJ1-1 NA TRBV2 few TGTGCCAGCAGCCACCCAGATACGAACACTGAAGCTTTCTTT CASSHPDTNTEAFF
TRBJ2-7 NA TRBV7-9 NA TGTGCCAGCAGCTTAGAGCGGTGGGAGCAGTACTTC CASSLERWEQYF